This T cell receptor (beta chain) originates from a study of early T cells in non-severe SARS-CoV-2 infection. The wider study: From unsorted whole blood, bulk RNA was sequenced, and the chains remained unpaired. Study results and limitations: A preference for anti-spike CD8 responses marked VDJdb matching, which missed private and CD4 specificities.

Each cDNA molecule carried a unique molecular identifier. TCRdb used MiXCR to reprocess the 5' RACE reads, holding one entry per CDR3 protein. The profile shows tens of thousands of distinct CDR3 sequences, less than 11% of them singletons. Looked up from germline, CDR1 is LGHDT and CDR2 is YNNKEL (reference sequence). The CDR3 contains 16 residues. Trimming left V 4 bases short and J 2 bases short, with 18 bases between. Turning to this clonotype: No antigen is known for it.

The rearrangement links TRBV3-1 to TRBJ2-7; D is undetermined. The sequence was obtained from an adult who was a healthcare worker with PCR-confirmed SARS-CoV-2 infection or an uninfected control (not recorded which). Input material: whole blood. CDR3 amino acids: CASSRRSDSSAYEQYF. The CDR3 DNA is TGTGCCAGCAGCCGAAGATCCGACTCCTCTGCCTACGAGCAGTACTTC.